Sequencing of this TCR beta chain was carried out in a study of shared clonotypes between healthy human individuals. General study points: The authors expected sequencing depth to affect clonotype sharing among donors.

It was at deep level that the assay was run. The unsorted PBMC sample used ten immunoSEQ deep assay plates. Some clones are missing from TCRdb's copy, which holds only in-frame ones; the method was immunoSEQ multiplex PCR. The table shows about 520,000 clones, with around 85% occurring only once. Remarks on this clone: As yet, its antigen is unknown. It is likely a read error: a sequence one base away is far more abundant. Other DNA sequences in the same sample also yield this CDR3.

Those who donated were healthy HIV-negative adults, with no recent acute infections or vaccinations reported. Germline V lookup: CDR1 MGHRA, CDR2 YSYEKL. Between the trimmed V and J ends, which lost 1 base and 7 bases, there was a span of 29 bases. The CDR3 covers 19 residues. The clonotype comes from a woman aged 40 to 50 in good health. Some clones in this sample may be carry-over from other donors' samples. V gene TRBV4-1 combines with J gene TRBJ2-7; the D gene is possibly TRBD1 (6 bases). Material for sequencing was PBMCs. This CDR3 is CASSQVRPVSGQRFWEQYF. The CDR3 DNA is TGCGCCAGCAGCCAAGTACGGCCCGTCAGCGGACAGAGGTTTTGGGAGCAGTACTTC.